A selection of T cell receptor beta chains follows, all from one sample in a study of cytomegalovirus exposure and HLA in healthy donors. Clones were sequenced by immunoSEQ multiplex PCR, and TCRdb holds only the in-frame ones, with some missing. The sample holds around 180,000 clones, roughly 87% seen once. The specimen was PBMCs. These receptors originate from a girl under two years old in good health and CMV-seronegative. Both conserved end residues are part of each CDR3. Each record gives: J gene, V gene, CDR3 protein.

>TRBJ2-6|TRBV19
CASSIGGPGANVLTF
>TRBJ2-3|TRBV6-6
CASRSLAGVTDTQYF
>TRBJ2-7|TRBV2
CASTRAESYEQYF
>TRBJ2-7|TRBV6-6
CASSLGTGGYEQYF
>TRBJ2-3|TRBV5-6
CASSFRSGRWTDTQYF
>TRBJ2-5|TRBV5-1
CASSSGTTQETQYF
>TRBJ1-1|TRBV7-9
CASSQQGSVAEAFF
>TRBJ2-5|TRBV7-2
CASSLIQGGETQYF
>TRBJ2-7|TRBV5-1
CASSLGTTSGTEQYF
>TRBJ1-3|TRBV6-1
CASSVGYRTAVSGNTIYF
>TRBJ2-5|TRBV7-6
CASSLAGGGGPWIKETQYF
>TRBJ1-1|TRBV5-4
CASSGGTGGLNTEAFF
>TRBJ2-1|TRBV13
CASSSIRANRFYNEQFF
>TRBJ2-7|TRBV5-6
CASSFTLQGSEQYF
>TRBJ2-7|TRBV5-1
CASSFQGEVPDEQYF
>TRBJ1-2|TRBV29-1
CSVGAVGGAEGYTF
>TRBJ2-3|TRBV5-4
CASPQLGTSGRVADTQYF